This T cell receptor beta chain originates from a study of cytomegalovirus exposure and HLA in healthy donors. Whole-study findings and limits: A prior analysis recorded that most TCR beta V segments were productive about 87% or about 30% of the time.

This CDR3 has 14 amino acids. Trimming pared 3 bases from V and 2 bases from J, leaving 10 bases between. Germline V gives CDR1 KGHSH, CDR2 LQKENI. PCR was performed using 60 Vbeta and 13 Jbeta primers. The data were produced by immunoSEQ multiplex PCR, yet TCRdb's version contains in-frame clones alone and is incomplete. The table includes about 150,000 clones, approximately 79% detected once. In this sample, this clone turned up a few times. What it recognizes is unknown. Sequencing was performed on PBMCs. The chain is built from TRBV18 and TRBJ1-2; the D is unclear. The sequence derives from a man aged 35 to 55 in good health and CMV-seropositive. The DNA for the CDR3 is TGTGCCAGCTCACCGGATCCTAGGAACTATGGCTACACCTTC. It yields the protein CASSPDPRNYGYTF.